Listed below are T cell receptor beta chains from one sample, sequenced in a study of OX40 agonist ivuxolimab in advanced cancers. The table came from immunoSEQ multiplex PCR; TCRdb's copy has only in-frame clones and leaves some out. Among about 20,000 clones listed, 60% to 80% were seen once. This material consisted of CD4+ or CD8+ T cells sorted from blood, taken in a trial of the OX40 agonist ivuxolimab. These receptors were taken from an adult with an advanced solid tumor such as melanoma, head and neck, liver or kidney cancer. Each CDR3 is given with its conserved first and last residue. Each record gives: J gene, D gene, V gene, clone size, CDR3 DNA, CDR3 protein. D genes are given only for firm matches. Size tells how often a clone was seen (once, few, many) or the class of an expanded clone, and some rows leave it out.

j_gene: TRBJ2-7; d_gene: .; v_gene: TRBV30; abundance: .; CDR3nt: TGTGCCAGGGGGGGGGACGTCAGTCGTGAGCAGTACTTC; CDR3aa: CARGGDVSREQYF
j_gene: TRBJ2-7; d_gene: .; v_gene: TRBV27; abundance: .; CDR3nt: TGTGCCAGCAGTGAAGCGCTCCCCAACGAGCAGTACTTC; CDR3aa: CASSEALPNEQYF
j_gene: TRBJ2-1; d_gene: .; v_gene: TRBV5-4; abundance: .; CDR3nt: TGTGCCAGCAGGATCGGGGGTAAGCAGTTCTTC; CDR3aa: CASRIGGKQFF
j_gene: TRBJ2-7; d_gene: .; v_gene: TRBV9; abundance: .; CDR3nt: TGTGCCAGCAGCGTGACCGGCCTTCCACACGAGCAGTACTTC; CDR3aa: CASSVTGLPHEQYF
j_gene: TRBJ1-3; d_gene: TRBD1; v_gene: TRBV4-3; abundance: medium-sized; CDR3nt: TGCGCCAGCAGCCAACACAGGGGTGCTGGAAACACCATATATTTT; CDR3aa: CASSQHRGAGNTIYF
j_gene: TRBJ2-3; d_gene: TRBD1; v_gene: TRBV15; abundance: medium-sized; CDR3nt: TGTGCCACAGGACAGGGGAGGGAGACAGATACGCAGTATTTT; CDR3aa: CATGQGRETDTQYF
j_gene: TRBJ2-5; d_gene: .; v_gene: TRBV20-1; abundance: medium-sized; CDR3nt: TGCAGTGCTTCCAAGGGGGAGACCCAGTACTTC; CDR3aa: CSASKGETQYF
j_gene: TRBJ2-3; d_gene: .; v_gene: TRBV30; abundance: .; CDR3nt: TGTGCCTCCCCTTCGGGTCGTGGGGTCTCGCAGTATTTT; CDR3aa: CASPSGRGVSQYF
j_gene: TRBJ2-7; d_gene: TRBD1; v_gene: TRBV27; abundance: .; CDR3nt: TGTGCCAGCAGTTTATGGGGACAGGGGGGCTACGAGCAGTACTTC; CDR3aa: CASSLWGQGGYEQYF
j_gene: TRBJ2-3; d_gene: TRBD2; v_gene: TRBV7-2; abundance: .; CDR3nt: TGTGCCAGCAGCTTAGCGACTAGCTGGGCAGATACGCAGTATTTT; CDR3aa: CASSLATSWADTQYF
j_gene: TRBJ2-7; d_gene: .; v_gene: TRBV28; abundance: .; CDR3nt: TGTGCCAGCAGTTTACCCCCGGGAGGAGCAGGGGCCAGCTCCTACGAGCAGTACTTC; CDR3aa: CASSLPPGGAGASSYEQYF
j_gene: TRBJ1-5; d_gene: .; v_gene: TRBV28; abundance: .; CDR3nt: TGTGCCAGCAAGGAGACAGGCAATCAGCCCCAGCATTTT; CDR3aa: CASKETGNQPQHF
j_gene: TRBJ1-2; d_gene: .; v_gene: TRBV27; abundance: .; CDR3nt: TGTGCCAGCAGTCAGGGAGCTAACTATGGCTACACCTTC; CDR3aa: CASSQGANYGYTF
j_gene: TRBJ2-3; d_gene: .; v_gene: TRBV28; abundance: .; CDR3nt: TGTGCCAGCAGTTTCGTGGACTTGCAAACAGATACGCAGTATTTT; CDR3aa: CASSFVDLQTDTQYF
j_gene: TRBJ2-1; d_gene: .; v_gene: TRBV5-4; abundance: few; CDR3nt: TGTGCCAGCAGCTTGGGAGACAATGAGCAGTTCTTC; CDR3aa: CASSLGDNEQFF
j_gene: TRBJ1-4; d_gene: .; v_gene: TRBV6-5; abundance: .; CDR3nt: TGTGCCAGCAGTTACCTCCCGACAGGAGGGGAAAAACTGTTTTTT; CDR3aa: CASSYLPTGGEKLFF
j_gene: TRBJ2-7; d_gene: .; v_gene: TRBV27; abundance: once; CDR3nt: TGTGCCAGCAGTTTCGGGGATCGCGAGCAGTACTTC; CDR3aa: CASSFGDREQYF
j_gene: TRBJ2-1; d_gene: .; v_gene: TRBV27; abundance: .; CDR3nt: TGTGCCAGCACGGCAGCCTCCTACAATGAGCAGTTCTTC; CDR3aa: CASTAASYNEQFF
j_gene: TRBJ2-1; d_gene: TRBD1; v_gene: TRBV13; abundance: .; CDR3nt: TGTGCCAGCAGCTCGGGACAGCCCAATGAGCAGTTCTTC; CDR3aa: CASSSGQPNEQFF
j_gene: TRBJ1-5; d_gene: .; v_gene: TRBV6-1; abundance: medium-sized; CDR3nt: TGTGCCAGCAGTGAAGAGGTGACGGACAGACGCAATCAGCCCCAGCATTTT; CDR3aa: CASSEEVTDRRNQPQHF
j_gene: TRBJ2-7; d_gene: .; v_gene: TRBV5-6; abundance: .; CDR3nt: TGTGCCAGCAGCCCCCGCTCATGGGCCTTGGACTCCTACGAGCAGTACTTC; CDR3aa: CASSPRSWALDSYEQYF
j_gene: TRBJ2-1; d_gene: TRBD2; v_gene: TRBV27; abundance: .; CDR3nt: TGTGCCAGCAGTTTATTGCTAGCGGGAGATATGGATGAGCAGTTCTTC; CDR3aa: CASSLLLAGDMDEQFF
j_gene: TRBJ1-2; d_gene: TRBD1; v_gene: TRBV11-2; abundance: .; CDR3nt: TGTGCCAGCAGCTGGACAGGGGAGAACTATGGCTACACCTTC; CDR3aa: CASSWTGENYGYTF
j_gene: TRBJ2-2; d_gene: .; v_gene: TRBV4-3; abundance: .; CDR3nt: TGCGCCAGCAGCCAAGTACGCGGGACGGGGACCGGGGAGCTGTTTTTT; CDR3aa: CASSQVRGTGTGELFF
j_gene: TRBJ1-1; d_gene: TRBD1; v_gene: TRBV2; abundance: .; CDR3nt: TGTGCCAGCAGTGTCCTCCAGACAGGGGGCACTGAAGCTTTCTTT; CDR3aa: CASSVLQTGGTEAFF
j_gene: TRBJ2-7; d_gene: TRBD2; v_gene: TRBV6-1; abundance: once; CDR3nt: TGTGCCAGCAGTGAGACGCTAGCGGCGAGCTCCTACGAGCAGTACTTC; CDR3aa: CASSETLAASSYEQYF
j_gene: TRBJ2-5; d_gene: TRBD2; v_gene: TRBV27; abundance: medium-sized; CDR3nt: TGTGCCAGCAGTGTATCCGGGACTAGCGGGACTGAGACCCAGTACTTC; CDR3aa: CASSVSGTSGTETQYF
j_gene: TRBJ2-5; d_gene: TRBD2; v_gene: TRBV2; abundance: .; CDR3nt: TGTGCCAGCAGTGAAGCGGGGGCGGGAGGAGAGACCCAGTACTTC; CDR3aa: CASSEAGAGGETQYF
j_gene: TRBJ1-2; d_gene: TRBD1; v_gene: TRBV14; abundance: medium-sized; CDR3nt: TGTGCCAGCAGCCAAGAATCCTCGGCCCTGACAGGGGCATGGATAGGCTACACCTTC; CDR3aa: CASSQESSALTGAWIGYTF
j_gene: TRBJ1-1; d_gene: .; v_gene: TRBV30; abundance: .; CDR3nt: TGTGCCTGGAGTCCTACCGGACGGGATAGGGGAGCTTTCTTT; CDR3aa: CAWSPTGRDRGAFF
j_gene: TRBJ2-1; d_gene: TRBD2; v_gene: TRBV27; abundance: .; CDR3nt: TGTGCCAGCAGCTTCGGGACTAGCTTTGAGCAGTTCTTC; CDR3aa: CASSFGTSFEQFF
j_gene: TRBJ2-4; d_gene: TRBD2; v_gene: TRBV15; abundance: .; CDR3nt: TGTGCCACCAGCGTGACTAGCGGTCTAGTGGGGAACATTCAGTACTTC; CDR3aa: CATSVTSGLVGNIQYF
j_gene: TRBJ2-7; d_gene: TRBD2; v_gene: TRBV5-1; abundance: once; CDR3nt: TGCGCCAGCAGCAGAACCGGGACTAGCGGGAGCGAGCAGTACTTC; CDR3aa: CASSRTGTSGSEQYF
j_gene: TRBJ2-7; d_gene: TRBD2; v_gene: TRBV11-2; abundance: .; CDR3nt: TGTGCCAGCAGCCCTCGGGGGGGGGAGTTCTACGAGCAGTACTTC; CDR3aa: CASSPRGGEFYEQYF
j_gene: TRBJ1-1; d_gene: TRBD1; v_gene: TRBV27; abundance: .; CDR3nt: TGTGCCAGCAGTGAGACCCAGGGGGCCGCTCGCACTGAAGCTTTCTTT; CDR3aa: CASSETQGAARTEAFF
j_gene: TRBJ2-1; d_gene: .; v_gene: TRBV10-3; abundance: .; CDR3nt: TGTGCCACCGTGACAGGCAATGAGCAGTTCTTC; CDR3aa: CATVTGNEQFF
j_gene: TRBJ1-2; d_gene: .; v_gene: TRBV4-3; abundance: .; CDR3nt: TGCGCCAGCAGCCAAGATCCCGGGTCATCTTCCGACTATGGCTACACCTTC; CDR3aa: CASSQDPGSSSDYGYTF
j_gene: TRBJ2-7; d_gene: TRBD2; v_gene: TRBV15; abundance: medium-sized; CDR3nt: TGTGCCACCAGCAGGGGCCGGGCTAGCGGATTTTACGAGCAGTACTTC; CDR3aa: CATSRGRASGFYEQYF
j_gene: TRBJ1-1; d_gene: .; v_gene: TRBV28; abundance: few; CDR3nt: TGTGCCAGCAGTCTGACAGGGAACACTGAAGCTTTCTTT; CDR3aa: CASSLTGNTEAFF
j_gene: TRBJ2-2; d_gene: TRBD2; v_gene: TRBV7-9; abundance: .; CDR3nt: TGTGCCAGCAGCTTAACTAGCGGGGGGGTCGAGGAGCTGTTTTTT; CDR3aa: CASSLTSGGVEELFF
j_gene: TRBJ2-3; d_gene: .; v_gene: TRBV7-3; abundance: once; CDR3nt: TGTGCCAGCAGCTTTAGCAGCACAGATACGCAGTATTTT; CDR3aa: CASSFSSTDTQYF
j_gene: TRBJ2-3; d_gene: .; v_gene: TRBV2; abundance: few; CDR3nt: TGTGCCAGCAGTGAACCCCGCACAGATACGCAGTATTTT; CDR3aa: CASSEPRTDTQYF
j_gene: TRBJ2-3; d_gene: .; v_gene: TRBV6-5; abundance: .; CDR3nt: TGTGCCAGCAGTTACTTCCCCTCGGGTACAGATACGCAGTATTTT; CDR3aa: CASSYFPSGTDTQYF
j_gene: TRBJ2-1; d_gene: .; v_gene: TRBV25-1; abundance: .; CDR3nt: TGTGCCAGCAGTGCCCACAATGAGCAGTTCTTC; CDR3aa: CASSAHNEQFF